Shown below are 20 T cell receptor beta chains from a single sample sequenced in a study of T cells in tuberculosis. Libraries were prepared by immunoSEQ multiplex PCR; TCRdb keeps only in-frame clonotypes and omits some of them. This table holds roughly 44,000 clones, over 90% found once. Sequenced sample: PBMCs. The source is a donor aged 10-29 years with latent tuberculosis or without tuberculosis infection.

This clone was counted a single time. This chain connects TRBV6-1 to TRBJ1-2; no reliable D call. Per the germline V gene, CDR1 is MNHNS and CDR2 is SASEGT. CDR3 length: 13 residues. The V gene lost 5 bases and the J gene lost 8 bases, with 15 bases spanning the gap. The CDR3 is CASSTKDEGGYTF. CDR3 DNA: TGTGCCAGCAGTACAAAGGACGAGGGCGGCTACACCTTC.

CDR3 in DNA: TGTGCCAGCTCATCCTACAGGGGGCGGAGTGGATACGGGGAGCTGTTTTTT. Protein product: CASSSYRGRSGYGELFF. This chain joins TRBV18 and TRBJ2-2; 9 bases fit TRBD1. CDR1 and CDR2 from the germline V gene are KGHSH and LQKENI. The length of the CDR3 is 17 residues. V dropped 5 bases and J dropped 7; count of bases not matched to a gene: 14.

The chain joins TRBV19 to TRBJ1-2, with 8 nucleotides matching TRBD1. V lost 6 bases to trimming and J lost 8 bases; unmatched junction nucleotides: 8. Germline values: CDR1 LNHDA, CDR2 SQIVND (reference sequence). The CDR3 totals 13 residues. The chain's CDR3 is CASSPGGLRGYTF. As DNA, the CDR3 is TGTGCCAGTAGCCCAGGGGGCCTCCGAGGCTACACCTTC.

The chain combines TRBV6-1 with TRBJ1-1, with a tentative D call TRBD1 (6 bases). Germline V gene data show CDR1 as MNHNS and CDR2 as SASEGT. This CDR3 is 18 amino acids long. V dropped 2 bases and J dropped 0 bases, with 19 bases sitting between them. The CDR3 coding sequence is TGTGCCAGCAGTGAATTTTCTGGGGGCTATATGATGAACACTGAAGCTTTCTTT. It is translated as CASSEFSGGYMMNTEAFF.

The rearrangement joins TRBV4-2 to TRBJ1-6, with 9 bases identical to TRBD1. Trimming removed 2 bases from V and 9 bases from J; junction bases left unmatched: 8. The germline V gene encodes CDR1 LGHNA and CDR2 YNFKEQ. This CDR3 contains 16 residues. The CDR3 here is CASSQNSGTGTSPLHF. As DNA, the CDR3 is TGTGCCAGCAGCCAAAACTCCGGGACAGGGACTTCACCCCTCCACTTT.

The CDR3 nucleotides read TGTGCCAGCACTTTTAATTCTTCACCCCTCCACTTT. This encodes CASTFNSSPLHF. The V gene is TRBV7-2, the J gene TRBJ1-6, with D unclear. CDR3 length equals 12 residues. V was trimmed by 7 bases and J by 9 bases, leaving 10 bases between them. Germline values: CDR1 SGHTA, CDR2 FQGNSA.

The chain joins TRBV10-3 to TRBJ1-5; the D gene is possibly TRBD1 (6 bases). Germline CDR1 ENHRY, CDR2 SYGVKD. The V and J ends lost 11 bases and 0 bases respectively, with 14 bases between them. This CDR3 contains 14 residues. CDR3 bases: TGTGCCTCTCTGGACAGCGATAGCAATCAGCCCCAGCATTTT. The encoded protein is CASLDSDSNQPQHF.

The chain links TRBV7-8 to TRBJ1-1; tentatively, D is TRBD1 (6 bases). The CDR3 runs 15 residues. Germline CDR1 SGHVS, CDR2 FQNEAQ. Trimming took off 2 bases at V and 3 bases at J, with 13 bases between the two ends. The CDR3 bases are TGTGCCAGCAGCTTAAGGGGGTCATCCCACACTGAAGCTTTCTTT. This encodes CASSLRGSSHTEAFF.

The chain carries TRBV5-4 and TRBJ1-1, with 10 bases identical to TRBD1. After removal of 4 bases from V and 5 bases from J, the junction contained 5 bases not matched to a gene. The V gene's germline CDR1 is SGHNT and CDR2 YYREEE (reference sequence). There are 14 residues in the CDR3. The CDR3 nucleotides are TGTGCCAGCAGCCTCCGGGACAGGGGAACTGAAGCTTTCTTT. It yields the protein CASSLRDRGTEAFF.

This chain joins TRBV29-1 and TRBJ2-2; 14 nucleotides agree with TRBD2. Germline CDR1 SQVTM, CDR2 ANQGSEA. The CDR3 is 16 residues long. J gave up 4 bases and V 4 bases, and 5 bases lay outside the gene matches. CDR3 nucleotide sequence: TGCAGCGTTGGGGGACTAGCGGGAGAGGCCACCGGGGAGCTGTTTTTT. It encodes CSVGGLAGEATGELFF.

The chain links TRBV6-1 to TRBJ2-5; 12 bases match TRBD1. Trimming at V came to 4 bases and at J to 4 bases, leaving 4 bases not matched to a gene. There are 15 residues in the CDR3. CDR1 MNHNS and CDR2 SASEGT come from the germline V gene. The CDR3 protein is CASSGGTGGLETQYF. The CDR3, as DNA: TGTGCCAGCAGTGGGGGGACAGGGGGCTTAGAGACCCAGTACTTC.

The rearrangement links TRBV5-1 to TRBJ2-2, with D perhaps matching TRBD1 (5 bases). The ends were cut back, 4 bases at V and 1 base at J, with 11 bases in the middle. CDR3 length equals 15 residues. Per germline, CDR1 SGHRS and CDR2 YFSETQ. The CDR3: CASSDLGVNTGELFF. The DNA of the CDR3 is TGCGCCAGCAGCGATCTAGGGGTGAACACCGGGGAGCTGTTTTTT.

This CDR3 reads CASSVAGGSQETQYF. In DNA form, the CDR3 reads TGTGCCAGCAGCGTAGCCGGAGGATCCCAAGAGACCCAGTACTTC. The chain has TRBV9 and TRBJ2-5; D possibly corresponds to TRBD2 (5 bases). CDR1 is SGDLS, CDR2 YYNGEE, per germline. CDR3 length: 15 amino acids. V lost 0 bases, J lost 1 base, and 10 bases lay in between. Looking up the rest from reference TRBV9 and TRBJ2-5 gives the full variable domain: DSGVTQTPKHLITATGQRVTLRCSPRSGDLSVYWYQQSLDQGLQFLIQYYNGEERAKGNILERFSAQQFPDLHSELNLSSLELGDSALYFCASSVAGGSQETQYFGPGTRLLVL.

The CDR3: CASSEFPHRGQNYGYTF. The DNA for the CDR3 is TGTGCCAGCAGTGAATTTCCCCACAGGGGGCAGAACTATGGCTACACCTTC. The rearrangement joins TRBV2 to TRBJ1-2; 9 positions match TRBD1. V was clipped by 2 bases and J by 2 bases; unmatched bases: 9. CDR1 is SNHLY and CDR2 is FYNNEI in the germline V gene. This CDR3 has 17 amino acids.

The J gene is TRBJ1-5, the V gene TRBV6-6; D unresolved. Trimming removed 8 bases from V and 0 bases from J, with 11 bases in between. Germline V gene data show CDR1 as MNHNY and CDR2 as SVGAGI (reference sequence). The CDR3 consists of 14 residues. The CDR3, as DNA: TGTGCCAGCGCAGTCGATTATAGCAATCAGCCCCAGCATTTT. Translating it yields CASAVDYSNQPQHF.

The chain recombines TRBV7-3 with TRBJ2-3; tentatively, D is TRBD2 (5 bases). The CDR3 totals 16 residues. The V gene's germline CDR1 is SGHTA and CDR2 FQGTGA. V lost 0 bases, J lost 9 bases, and 19 bases lay in between. CDR3 coding DNA: TGTGCCAGCAGCTTAACTAGCGTGGACCCGTGGGAAACGCAGTATTTT. It codes for CASSLTSVDPWETQYF.

V is TRBV30 and J is TRBJ1-5, with 7 positions matching TRBD1. The CDR3 spans 15 residues. V was pared by 2 bases and J by 3 bases, with 7 bases of the junction left unmatched. Germline CDR1 GTSNPN, CDR2 SVGIG (reference sequence). In nucleotides, the CDR3 is TGTGCCTGGAGTCCCGACAGGGCTTACAATCAGCCCCAGCATTTT. Translating it yields CAWSPDRAYNQPQHF.

The chain couples TRBV6-5 to TRBJ2-2; D is unresolved. Trimming pared 2 bases from V and 4 bases from J, leaving 11 bases between. In germline, CDR1 is MNHEY, CDR2 SVGAGI. The CDR3 spans 15 residues. CDR3 amino acids: CASSYAYPFTGELFF. In DNA form, the CDR3 reads TGTGCCAGCAGTTACGCCTACCCGTTCACCGGGGAGCTGTTTTTT.

The chain recombines TRBV7-8 with TRBJ1-5; TRBD1 might be the D (5 bases). Germline loops: CDR1 SGHVS, CDR2 FQNEAQ. The length of the CDR3 is 14 residues. Trimming removed 3 bases at V and 5 bases at J, with 11 bases between. The CDR3 DNA is TGTGCCAGCAGCTTGGTGGGGGGGGATCAGCCCCAGCATTTT. Translated: CASSLVGGDQPQHF.

The J gene is TRBJ2-1, the V gene TRBV6-5; perhaps TRBD2 as D (5 bases). The germline V gene has CDR1 MNHEY and CDR2 SVGAGI. V lost 2 bases, J lost 8 bases, and 13 bases lay in between. The CDR3 length is 14 residues. The CDR3 sequence is CASSYRGVGDEQFF. For the CDR3, the DNA is TGTGCCAGCAGTTACCGGGGAGTTGGCGATGAGCAGTTCTTC.